A single sample gave rise to the 24 T cell receptor beta chains below, sequenced in a study of T cell responses to AZD1222 COVID-19 vaccine (dated by TCRdb to 2020 to 2022). This specimen's time point label, interpreted: baseline before first vaccination. Libraries were prepared through the immunoSEQ multiplex PCR assay. The immuneACCESS repertoire file appears here via TCRdb, limited to in-frame rearrangements. These files lack a portion of the clones; in checked studies, under half of the deficit traces to unresolved V genes, and the cause of the others is not known. This sample is represented by 100,000 to 140,000 clones; around nine tenths of them were singletons. The ten largest clones take up roughly 21% of the sample. The sequences come from peripheral blood, collected on day 0 of AZD1222 vaccination. These receptors came from an adult in good health.

V is TRBV13 and J is TRBJ2-7; no definite D call. The CDR3 is 16 amino acids. Per germline, CDR1 PRHDT and CDR2 FYEKMQ (reference sequence). V lost 5 bases, J lost 2 bases, and 19 bases lay in between. The CDR3 DNA reads as TGTGCCAGCAGCAAGTCCTCGTTTGGGTCCGCCTACGAGCAGTACTTC. Translation gives CASSKSSFGSAYEQYF.

The rearrangement uses TRBV27 and TRBJ2-3; 8 nucleotides agree with TRBD2. Germline V CDR1 and CDR2: MNHEY, SMNVEV (reference sequence). This CDR3 has 15 residues. Trimming cost V 5 bases and J 1 base; bases outside gene matches: 5. CDR3 sequence: CASSPVRGGTDTQYF. DNA of the CDR3: TGTGCCAGCAGTCCGGTGCGGGGGGGCACAGATACGCAGTATTTT.

This clone was found once. V usage is TRBV10-3 and J usage is TRBJ2-1, with 8 bases that match TRBD1. The CDR3 contains 15 residues. The J segment lost 9 bases and the V segment lost 6 bases, leaving 13 bases of the junction unmatched. The germline V gene has CDR1 ENHRY and CDR2 SYGVKD. The CDR3 region is CAIRAQGAPGAEQFF. In DNA, the CDR3 is TGTGCCATCAGGGCGCAGGGGGCGCCGGGTGCTGAGCAGTTCTTC.

Only one count was recorded for this clone. V gene TRBV5-5 combines with J gene TRBJ1-2; no definite D call. This CDR3 spans 12 amino acids. Germline assignment: CDR1 SGHKS and CDR2 YYEKEE (reference sequence). Trimming removed 0 bases at V and 4 bases at J, with 4 bases between. The chain's CDR3 is CASSLDFYGYTF. The CDR3 region has the DNA TGTGCCAGCAGCTTGGACTTCTATGGCTACACCTTC.

The chain recombines TRBV9 with TRBJ1-5; possible D gene TRBD1, 6 bases. Between the trimmed V and J ends, which lost 0 bases and 5 bases, there was a span of 24 bases. Per the germline V gene, CDR1 is SGDLS and CDR2 is YYNGEE. The CDR3 sequence is 19 residues long. The CDR3 loop reads CASSVVIEDWGLVYQPQHF. CDR3 coding DNA: TGTGCCAGCAGCGTAGTTATCGAGGACTGGGGGCTTGTCTATCAGCCCCAGCATTTT.

The J gene is TRBJ2-1, the V gene TRBV6-2 or TRBV6-3; 8 bases align to TRBD2. The CDR3 is made up of 16 amino acids. J lost 6 bases, V lost 0 bases, and 7 bases had no gene match. Germline CDR1 reads MNHEY; CDR2 reads SVGEGT. For the CDR3, the DNA is TGTGCCAGCAGTTACTCGAGTAGCGGGGCGATCAATGAGCAGTTCTTC. It yields the protein CASSYSSSGAINEQFF.

The chain links TRBV28 to TRBJ2-7; weak D call: TRBD2 (6 bases). Germline assignment: CDR1 MDHEN and CDR2 SYDVKM. With 1 base removed from V and 2 bases from J, the gap between germline ends came to 18 bases. The CDR3 contains 17 residues. The CDR3 DNA follows: TGTGCCAGCAGTTTATATCGGGGGACCTATACTACCTACGAGCAGTACTTC. It is translated as CASSLYRGTYTTYEQYF.

The chain has TRBV29-1 and TRBJ1-2; perhaps TRBD1 as D (5 bases). The germline V gene has CDR1 SQVTM and CDR2 ANQGSEA. The V and J ends lost 3 bases and 4 bases respectively, with 12 bases between them. The CDR3 is made up of 13 amino acids. DNA for the CDR3: TGCAGCGTTGATCTTAGGGGATTCTATGGCTACACCTTC. Residues: CSVDLRGFYGYTF. Full variable domain (rest looked up from reference TRBV29-1 and TRBJ1-2): SAVISQKPSRDICQRGTSLTIQCQVDSQVTMMFWYRQQPGQSLTLIATANQGSEATYESGFVIDKFPISRPNLTFSTLTVSNMSPEDSSIYLCSVDLRGFYGYTFGSGTRLTVV.

The chain recombines TRBV5-5 with TRBJ1-1, with D tentatively TRBD1 (5 bases). Germline assignment: CDR1 SGHKS and CDR2 YYEKEE (reference sequence). This CDR3 region has 15 residues. V was shortened by 4 bases and J by 0 bases, with 13 bases between the two germline ends. The CDR3 reads CASSVTGTVNTEAFF. CDR3 coding DNA: TGTGCCAGCAGCGTAACCGGGACGGTGAACACTGAAGCTTTCTTT.

DNA of the CDR3: TGCGCCAGCTTTCCTGGCCCCTACAATGAGCAGTTCTTC. Translating it yields CASFPGPYNEQFF. The chain uses TRBV5-1 and TRBJ2-1; D remains ambiguous. V lost 7 bases and J 2 bases, leaving 10 bases between the germline ends. The CDR3 loop spans 13 amino acids. Germline V gene lookup returns CDR1 SGHRS and CDR2 YFSETQ.

The sample holds one count of this clone. V gene TRBV7-2 combines with J gene TRBJ2-3, with 8 bases that match TRBD1. J was trimmed by 13 bases and V by 5 bases; bases with no gene match: 8. In germline, CDR1 is SGHTA, CDR2 FQGNSA. The CDR3 is 12 amino acids. The CDR3 is CASSLLRGQEYF. As DNA, the CDR3 is TGTGCCAGCAGCCTCCTCAGGGGACAGGAGTATTTT. The variable domain in full, completed from reference TRBV7-2 and TRBJ2-3, reads GAGVSQSPSNKVTEKGKDVELRCDPISGHTALYWYRQSLGQGLEFLIYFQGNSAPDKSGLPSDRFSAERTGGSVSTLTIQRTQQEDSAVYLCASSLLRGQEYFGPGTRLTVL.

The J gene is TRBJ1-2, the V gene TRBV7-2, with TRBD1 matching 7 bases. The CDR3 contains 12 residues. Trimming at V came to 4 bases and at J to 4 bases, leaving 0 bases not matched to a gene. Germline V gene lookup returns CDR1 SGHTA and CDR2 FQGNSA. Here the CDR3 reads CASSWDSYGYTF. CDR3 sequence (DNA): TGTGCCAGCAGCTGGGACAGCTATGGCTACACCTTC. The whole variable domain, filled in from reference TRBV7-2 and TRBJ1-2, reads GAGVSQSPSNKVTEKGKDVELRCDPISGHTALYWYRQSLGQGLEFLIYFQGNSAPDKSGLPSDRFSAERTGGSVSTLTIQRTQQEDSAVYLCASSWDSYGYTFGSGTRLTVV.

The chain employs TRBV4-1 and TRBJ2-5, with TRBD2 matching 11 bases. V lost 4 bases to trimming and J lost 5 bases; unmatched junction nucleotides: 9. Per the germline V gene, CDR1 is MGHRA and CDR2 is YSYEKL. The CDR3 length is 16 residues. CDR3 amino acids: CASSPSGLAGLETQYF. In nucleotides, the CDR3 is TGCGCCAGCAGCCCCTCTGGACTAGCGGGTCTGGAGACCCAGTACTTC.

V usage is TRBV14 and J usage is TRBJ2-7; D is possibly TRBD1 (6 bases). The V and J ends lost 1 base and 7 bases respectively, with 20 bases between them. CDR1 SGHDN and CDR2 FVKESK come from the germline V gene. The CDR3 runs to 16 residues. The CDR3 loop is CASSQARKGRGGEQYF. The CDR3 DNA follows: TGTGCCAGCAGCCAAGCGAGGAAAGGTAGAGGGGGTGAGCAGTACTTC.

V gene TRBV11-3 combines with J gene TRBJ2-1; TRBD2 matches at 12 bases. The CDR3 length is 15 residues. V shed 5 bases and J 7 bases; nucleotides not matched to a gene: 6. Germline CDR1 reads SGHNT; CDR2 reads YENEEA. As DNA, the CDR3 is TGTGCCAGCAGCGCAAGACTAGCGGGGGAGAATGAGCAGTTCTTC. It specifies CASSARLAGENEQFF.

For the CDR3, the DNA is TGCGCCAGCAGCTTGGAGTTGCGGGGGGCTGGAAACACCATATATTTT. This translates into CASSLELRGAGNTIYF. The rearrangement links TRBV5-1 to TRBJ1-3; D possibly corresponds to TRBD1 (5 bases). Germline V CDR1 and CDR2: SGHRS, YFSETQ. V gave up 0 bases and J gave up 2 bases, with 12 bases separating them. The CDR3 covers 16 residues.

The V and J genes are TRBV5-1 and TRBJ2-6; D unresolved. Trimming removed 4 bases from V and 1 base from J, with 15 bases in between. The germline V gene encodes CDR1 SGHRS and CDR2 YFSETQ. This CDR3 has 17 residues. This chain's CDR3 is CASSPDAGGSGANVLTF. CDR3 nucleotides: TGCGCCAGCAGCCCGGATGCAGGTGGGTCTGGGGCCAACGTCCTGACTTTC.

The chain combines TRBV25-1 with TRBJ1-2; D gene ambiguous. The V end lost 2 bases, the J end lost 10 bases, and 11 bases lay between the germline ends. The germline gives CDR1 MGHDK, CDR2 SYGVNS. The CDR3 covers 12 residues. CDR3 region: CASSEAQGLYTF. CDR3 nucleotides: TGTGCCAGCAGTGAAGCTCAAGGCCTCTACACCTTC.

V gene TRBV27 combines with J gene TRBJ1-1, with a weak D call TRBD1 (5 bases). The V end lost 6 bases, the J end lost 1 base, and 15 bases lay between the germline ends. The CDR3 has 15 residues. Per germline, CDR1 MNHEY and CDR2 SMNVEV (reference sequence). Written as DNA, the CDR3 is TGTGCCAGCAGCCGTTGGACCGGGGGGAACACTGAAGCTTTCTTT. Amino acids: CASSRWTGGNTEAFF.

The J gene is TRBJ1-4, the V gene TRBV19; 10 positions agree with TRBD1. The V gene's germline CDR1 is LNHDA and CDR2 SQIVND (reference sequence). Trimming at V came to 6 bases and at J to 6 bases, leaving 19 bases not matched to a gene. The length of the CDR3 is 19 residues. CDR3 amino acids: CASSPASGQGFVRDEKLFF. The CDR3 DNA is TGTGCCAGTAGCCCTGCATCGGGACAGGGGTTTGTAAGGGATGAAAAACTGTTTTTT.

The gene calls are TRBV5-4 and TRBJ2-7; maybe TRBD1 (6 bases). The CDR3 runs 13 residues. Trimming removed 1 base at V and 5 bases at J, with 10 bases between. From germline, CDR1 is SGHNT and CDR2 YYREEE (reference sequence). The CDR3 sequence is CASSLQGLNEQYF. The CDR3 coding sequence is TGTGCCAGCAGCTTGCAGGGGTTGAACGAGCAGTACTTC.

The chain uses TRBV6-6 and TRBJ1-2; a weak D match, TRBD1 (6 bases). V gave up 6 bases and J gave up 7 bases, with 9 bases separating them. The CDR3 is 11 residues long. In germline, CDR1 is MNHNY, CDR2 SVGAGI (reference sequence). The CDR3 protein is CASRSGAGYTF. CDR3 sequence (DNA): TGTGCCAGCAGATCGGGGGCTGGCTACACCTTC.

The rearrangement uses TRBV5-4 and TRBJ1-2, with TRBD1 matching 9 bases. The length of the CDR3 is 15 residues. J lost 4 bases, V lost 1 base, and 5 bases had no gene match. CDR1 and CDR2 from the germline V gene are SGHNT and YYREEE (reference sequence). In nucleotides, the CDR3 is TGTGCCAGCAGCTTGTCGACAGGGGGACTCTATGGCTACACCTTC. It encodes CASSLSTGGLYGYTF.

The J gene is TRBJ1-2, the V gene TRBV2; tentatively, D is TRBD1 (5 bases). V lost 11 bases and J lost 5, with 12 bases in between. This CDR3 has 11 amino acids. Germline V gene data show CDR1 as SNHLY and CDR2 as FYNNEI. The CDR3 DNA follows: TGTGCCTCGAGCACAGGATATGGCTACACCTTC. Residues: CASSTGYGYTF.